These 14 T cell receptor beta chains came from one sample sequenced in a study of blood T cell repertoires in COVID-19. The repertoire was sequenced with immunoSEQ multiplex PCR; TCRdb's copy has only in-frame clones and lacks some. The data hold about 200,000 clones, with roughly 91% observed a single time. Specimen: PBMCs or T cells enriched from blood (not recorded which). These receptors were collected from a young woman with acute COVID-19.

The rearrangement uses TRBV9 and TRBJ2-2; 9 positions match TRBD2. J was trimmed by 7 bases and V by 4 bases; bases with no gene match: 5. The CDR3 length is 14 residues. Germline V gene lookup returns CDR1 SGDLS and CDR2 YYNGEE. The CDR3 here is CASSPSGAGGELFF. As DNA, the CDR3 is TGTGCCAGCAGCCCTAGCGGGGCTGGCGGGGAGCTGTTTTTT.

The V gene is TRBV7-9, the J gene TRBJ1-4; perhaps TRBD1 as D (5 bases). This CDR3 has 16 residues. Trimming took off 5 bases at V and 1 base at J, with 14 bases between the two ends. Germline assignment: CDR1 SEHNR and CDR2 FQNEAQ (reference sequence). CDR3 residues: CASSPRGGGTNEKLFF. The CDR3 DNA follows: TGTGCCAGCAGCCCTCGGGGGGGAGGAACTAATGAAAAACTGTTTTTT.

This chain joins TRBV27 and TRBJ1-2; 8 bases are a match to TRBD1. CDR3 size: 12 residues. J lost 6 bases, V lost 4 bases, and 1 base had no gene match. Looked up from germline, CDR1 is MNHEY and CDR2 is SMNVEV (reference sequence). DNA for the CDR3: TGTGCCAGCAGTTCAGGGGGCCATGGCTACACCTTC. Protein product: CASSSGGHGYTF.

The gene calls are TRBV27 and TRBJ2-7, with D maybe TRBD2 (6 bases). Germline assignment: CDR1 MNHEY and CDR2 SMNVEV (reference sequence). V was cut by 0 bases and J by 2 bases, with 20 bases left in between. The CDR3 loop spans 18 amino acids. CDR3 residues: CASSLSASPGTGAYEQYF. The CDR3 DNA is TGTGCCAGCAGTTTATCGGCCTCTCCCGGGACGGGAGCCTACGAGCAGTACTTC.

V and J are TRBV27 and TRBJ2-7, with TRBD1 matching 12 bases. The CDR3 is made up of 15 amino acids. From germline, CDR1 is MNHEY and CDR2 SMNVEV (reference sequence). After removal of 3 bases from V and 2 bases from J, the junction contained 2 bases not matched to a gene. CDR3 bases: TGTGCCAGCAGTTTCGGGACAGGGGGCCCCTACGAGCAGTACTTC. The encoded protein is CASSFGTGGPYEQYF.

This clone was detected once. DNA for the CDR3: TGTGCCAGCAGCTTAGGGCCAGACAGGGTCTGGGGCTACACCTTC. This codes for CASSLGPDRVWGYTF. This chain joins TRBV7-2 and TRBJ1-2; 7 bases map to TRBD1. Trimming cost V 1 base and J 8 bases; bases outside gene matches: 10. Germline CDR1 reads SGHTA; CDR2 reads FQGNSA. The CDR3 loop spans 15 amino acids.

This rearrangement joins TRBV9 to TRBJ2-2; the D is unclear. Germline CDR1 reads SGDLS; CDR2 reads YYNGEE. V lost 7 bases to trimming and J lost 3 bases, with 10 bases between them. The CDR3 contains 13 residues. CDR3 residues: CASRSFYTGELFF. The CDR3 region has the DNA TGTGCCAGCCGTTCCTTTTACACCGGGGAGCTGTTTTTT.

The chain employs TRBV15 and TRBJ1-2, with D maybe TRBD1 (5 bases). Germline lookup yields CDR1 LNHNV and CDR2 YYDKDF (reference sequence). This CDR3 has 14 amino acids. Trimming took off 4 bases at V and 4 bases at J, with 13 bases between the two ends. The CDR3 nucleotides read TGTGCCACCAGCAAACCCGGCGGGGGCTATGGCTACACCTTC. Its protein product is CATSKPGGGYGYTF. Complete variable domain (other parts from reference TRBV15 and TRBJ1-2): DAMVIQNPRYQVTQFGKPVTLSCSQTLNHNVMYWYQQKSSQAPKLLFHYYDKDFNNEADTPDNFQSRRPNTSFCFLDIRSPGLGDTAMYLCATSKPGGGYGYTFGSGTRLTVV.

This chain uses TRBV21-1 with TRBJ2-2; TRBD2 is the table's D call, not checked against the DNA. TRBV21-1 is a pseudogene locus. This CDR3 has 19 amino acids. CDR3 region: CASSSRLAGGPVCTGELFF. The CDR3 nucleotides read TGTGCCAGCAGCAGCAGACTAGCGGGGGGCCCCGTGTGCACCGGGGAGCTGTTTTTT.

The rearrangement joins TRBV2 to TRBJ1-5; 7 bases line up with TRBD1. The CDR3 length is 14 residues. V lost 2 bases and J lost 8; bases outside the gene matches: 6. Germline lookup yields CDR1 SNHLY and CDR2 FYNNEI. CDR3 in amino acids: CASSELRGTEPQHF. The CDR3 nucleotides are TGTGCCAGCAGTGAACTCCGGGGGACAGAGCCCCAGCATTTT. Filled out from reference TRBV2 and TRBJ1-5, the complete variable domain reads EPEVTQTPSHQVTQMGQEVILRCVPISNHLYFYWYRQILGQKVEFLVSFYNNEISEKSEIFDDQFSVERPDGSNFTLKIRSTKLEDSAMYFCASSELRGTEPQHFGDGTRLSIL.

The CDR3 protein is CASSFGDYNEKLFF. In DNA form, the CDR3 reads TGTGCCAGCAGCTTCGGGGACTACAATGAAAAACTGTTTTTT. V is TRBV7-9 and J is TRBJ1-4, with TRBD1 as a possible D gene (5 bases). The CDR3 totals 14 residues. Germline V CDR1 and CDR2: SEHNR, FQNEAQ (reference sequence). The ends were cut back, 3 bases at V and 5 bases at J, with 10 bases in the middle.

The rearrangement joins TRBV6-5 to TRBJ1-6, with D tentatively TRBD1 (6 bases). The CDR3 spans 14 residues. The ends were cut back, 7 bases at V and 8 bases at J, with 15 bases in the middle. Germline V gene lookup returns CDR1 MNHEY and CDR2 SVGAGI. In nucleotides, the CDR3 is TGTGCCAGCACTATACGGGACAAGTATTCACCCCTCCACTTT. It specifies CASTIRDKYSPLHF.

V and J are TRBV3-1 (or the pseudogene TRBV3-2) and TRBJ1-4; D remains ambiguous. CDR3 length: 14 amino acids. Trimming pared 0 bases from V and 10 bases from J, leaving 12 bases between. Germline V gene sequence: CDR1 LGHDT, CDR2 YNNKEL (reference sequence). CDR3 in amino acids: CASSQEPEGTKLFF. The CDR3 coding sequence is TGTGCCAGCAGCCAAGAACCGGAGGGAACAAAACTGTTTTTT.

The chain couples TRBV29-1 to TRBJ1-5; 7 nucleotides line up with TRBD1. Germline V gives CDR1 SQVTM, CDR2 ANQGSEA. The CDR3 is 12 amino acids. Unmatched junction bases numbered 5, after V lost 6 bases and J lost 6 bases. The CDR3 sequence is CSVTTGSQPQHF. In DNA, the CDR3 is TGCAGCGTCACGACAGGGTCTCAGCCCCAGCATTTT.